This T cell receptor beta chain was obtained from a study of blood T cell repertoires in COVID-19. About the research overall: Acute and convalescent COVID-19 samples came from the United States, Italy and Spain. Sample material is recorded as cDNA or gDNA derived from T cells, B-cell-depleted T cells, or PBMCs.

In the source study's methods: Estimation of nucleated cell counts relied on the amplification of reference gene primers. Clones were sequenced by immunoSEQ multiplex PCR, and TCRdb holds only the in-frame ones, with some missing. The D gene and trimming were derived from the DNA, and the V and J assignments and clone size from that table. The table lists some 150,000 clones, over 60% of them singletons. Germline values: CDR1 MNHNS, CDR2 SASEGT. The V end lost 2 bases, the J end lost 4 bases, and 15 bases lay between the germline ends. This CDR3 contains 15 residues. The source is a woman in her fifties or sixties with active or convalescent COVID-19. Sequences were obtained from peripheral blood. This chain joins TRBV6-1 and TRBJ2-7; D unclear. CDR3 in amino acids: CASSESAGGLYEQYF. CDR3 DNA: TGTGCCAGCAGTGAATCGGCAGGTGGATTGTACGAGCAGTACTTC.